Reported below is one TCR beta chain. As yet, its antigen is unknown. Primers: 60 Vbeta forward and 13 Jbeta reverse. The method was immunoSEQ multiplex PCR; TCRdb's version includes in-frame clones alone and lacks a portion of them. The sample contains about 130,000 clones, over 60% of which appear only once. These data belong to a study of cytomegalovirus exposure and HLA in healthy donors. Across the whole study: From donors who were HLA-typed, an early data release held 80 million to 95 million unique TCRs.

Study-level findings and limits: With high specificity and sensitivity, the classifier reportedly diagnosed cytomegalovirus status. The authors enumerated over 150 TCR beta chains as linked to cytomegalovirus.

CDR3 size: 14 residues. The germline V and J ends were trimmed by 4 bases and 4 bases, with 11 bases remaining between them. Germline values: CDR1 SGHRS, CDR2 YFSETQ. The sequence derives from a woman aged 40 to 55 in good health and CMV-seropositive. The chain is built from TRBV5-1 and TRBJ1-4; maybe TRBD1 (5 bases). Material for sequencing was PBMCs. CDR3 in DNA: TGCGCCAGCAGCCCCGGACACCTTAATGAAAAACTGTTTTTT. This codes for CASSPGHLNEKLFF. The entire variable domain, with the rest obtained from reference TRBV5-1 and TRBJ1-4, is as follows: KAGVTQTPRYLIKTRGQQVTLSCSPISGHRSVSWYQQTPGQGLQFLFEYFSETQRNKGNFPGRFSGRQFSNSRSEMNVSTLELGDSALYLCASSPGHLNEKLFFGSGTQLSVL.